What follows describes a single TCR beta chain. This clonotype has more than one count but fewer than ten. Its recognized antigen is unknown. It has no much larger one-base neighbor in the sample; base qualities were not kept. This sample was included in a study of T cells in Graves' hyperthyroidism and ophthalmopathy (dated by TCRdb to about 2019). Regarding the complete study: Peripheral blood samples were taken at the time of initial diagnosis, prior to any treatment. Prospective prediction of ophthalmopathy was tested in an independent validation cohort of 18 hyperthyroidism patients and approximately 17 patients who later progressed to ophthalmopathy. For training and testing, the 100 or so patients in the discovery cohort were randomly divided in a 7:3 ratio. TCR Vbeta CDR3 sequencing of 140 or so peripheral blood samples (under 45 ophthalmopathy, approximately 80 hyperthyroidism and roughly 17 progressor patients) is reported in the paper. Following sampling, methimazole starting at 30 mg daily was given to hyperthyroidism patients, and high-dose intravenous methylprednisolone was given to ophthalmopathy patients. Thyroid tissue and blood T-cell repertoires from six Graves' hyperthyroidism patients were also compared in the study. A discovery cohort of 95 to 100 patients, roughly 45 with Graves' ophthalmopathy and approximately 55 with stable Graves' hyperthyroidism, was used to find distinguishing TCR V-J signatures.

The CDR3 has 14 amino acids, counting the end cysteine and phenylalanine. The kept DNA is CDR3 alone, 42 bases in frame from the first base. The V and J ends are trimmed by 6 bases and 5 bases, leaving 13 bases between them. Taken from the germline V gene, the CDR1 and CDR2 loops are SGHVS and FNYEAQ. Moderately to severely active disease, a Clinical Activity Score of at least 3, a NOSPECS grade of at least 4, and a duration under 3 months were present in ophthalmopathy patients. Any patient with an uncontrolled infection, another autoimmune disease, pregnancy or lactation was excluded. Clinical symptoms, serum thyroxine and TRAb, thyroid ultrasound, and orbital computed tomography formed the basis for the diagnoses. PBMCs were separated from roughly 10 ml of fresh peripheral blood using Ficoll-Paque density gradient centrifugation. Trizol reagent was used to extract total RNA, and RNA quality was then checked on an Agilent 2100 Bioanalyzer.

The TCR beta CDR3 regions were amplified from the RNA transcripts. For the first round of RT-PCR on the TCR CDR3, the HTBI primer set was used together with the Qiagen OneStep RT-PCR kit. Libraries were constructed in a second round of multiplex PCR, after which size selection and purification were performed. Paired-end sequencing of the libraries was performed with 100 bp reads on an Illumina HiSeq2000. As for the original processing: SOAPnuke was used to process the raw data, removing reads that contained adapters or uncalled bases, had a mean Phred below 15, or lacked an exact match to the constant primer or identifier. COPE v1.2.5 was used to merge high-quality paired reads, and clonotypes were defined as unique nucleotide sequences. MiTCR v1.1 was used to align the clonotypes against IMGT TRBV, TRBD and TRBJ reference segments. Only V-J combinations with frequency above 0.0001, covering 98% to 99.2% of repertoires, were analysed. The TCS score was defined as F50 (clonal expansion) divided by E x V (chaos), with BLOSUM62-based TCRdist calculated between CDR3 peptides within each V-J. Welch's t-statistics and random forest reduced several hundred V-J features to 10 to 15, which were used in a naive Bayes classifier (R e1071). TCRdb took the public reads, trimmed them with fastp at Q25, ran MiXCR for clone calling and kept in-frame beta chains. Records with the same CDR3 protein are collapsed into one entry carrying the most frequent genes and DNA. None of the V and J calls come from the authors' own analysis; TCRdb made them. This sample comprises roughly 600,000 distinct CDR3 sequences, 14% of them detected only once. Clones ranked in the top ten supply roughly an eighth of the sample.

Broad study findings and their caveats: During validation, the model predicted progression to ophthalmopathy a median of roughly six months ahead of onset, with more than 60% sensitivity and more than 72% specificity. Ophthalmopathy was separated from stable hyperthyroidism by a 13 V-J signature model, with over 85% sensitivity and roughly 81% specificity obtained in cross-validation and 80%/75% obtained in testing. No statistical method was used to set the sample size in advance, and investigators knew the group allocation. Most expanded thyroid clonotypes (frequency above 0.001) were also found in blood, which suggests that blood repertoires may mirror thyroid immune responses.

The chain uses TRBV7-6 and TRBJ2-2; TRBD1 could be the D gene, as 5 bases match. Material: blood. The receptor was derived from a woman aged 45-65 years with Graves' ophthalmopathy. The bases read TGTGCCAGCAGTTGGGGCGATGGAACCGGGGAGCTGTTTTTT. This codes for CASSWGDGTGELFF.